This T cell receptor (beta chain) is drawn from a study of spatial heterogeneity in lung cancer. Specified time point: sample taken at primary tumor resection. In this sample, this clonotype turned up many times. The CDR3 loop spans 13 amino acids. CDR1 LGHDT and CDR2 YNNKEL come from the germline V gene (reference sequence). The germline V and J ends were trimmed by 4 bases and 2 bases, with 8 bases remaining between them. TCRdb itself ran the 5' RACE reads through MiXCR, one entry per CDR3 protein. This table has under 80,000 distinct CDR3 sequences, under 7.5% appearing once. The sequence was obtained from a female donor with early-stage non-small cell lung cancer. V usage is TRBV3-1 and J usage is TRBJ1-1, with D possibly TRBD1 on 5 matching bases. The sequenced sample was PBMCs, obtained at surgery. This CDR3 reads CASSRDGNTEAFF. The CDR3 DNA follows: TGTGCCAGCAGCCGGGACGGCAACACTGAAGCTTTCTTT.